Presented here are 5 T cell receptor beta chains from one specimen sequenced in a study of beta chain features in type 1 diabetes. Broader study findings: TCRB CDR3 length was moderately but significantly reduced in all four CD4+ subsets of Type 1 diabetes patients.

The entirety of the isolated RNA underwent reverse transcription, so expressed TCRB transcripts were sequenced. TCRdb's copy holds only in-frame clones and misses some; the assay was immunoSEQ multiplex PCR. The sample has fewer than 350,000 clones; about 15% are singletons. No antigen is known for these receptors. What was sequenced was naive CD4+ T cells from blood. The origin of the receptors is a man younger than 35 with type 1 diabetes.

DNA of the CDR3: TGCGCCAGCAGCTTGGCAGGCAGGGAAAACATTCAGTACTTC. This codes for CASSLAGRENIQYF. The rearrangement joins TRBV5-1 to TRBJ2-4; D possibly corresponds to TRBD1 (5 bases). The ends were cut back, 0 bases at V and 5 bases at J, with 9 bases in the middle. The CDR3 consists of 14 residues. The germline V gene has CDR1 SGHRS and CDR2 YFSETQ. Looking up the rest from reference TRBV5-1 and TRBJ2-4 gives the full variable domain: KAGVTQTPRYLIKTRGQQVTLSCSPISGHRSVSWYQQTPGQGLQFLFEYFSETQRNKGNFPGRFSGRQFSNSRSEMNVSTLELGDSALYLCASSLAGRENIQYFGAGTRLSVL.

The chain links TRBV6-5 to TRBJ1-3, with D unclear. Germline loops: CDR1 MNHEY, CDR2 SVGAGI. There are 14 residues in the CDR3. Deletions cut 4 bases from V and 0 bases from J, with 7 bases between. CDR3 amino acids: CASSSAISGNTIYF. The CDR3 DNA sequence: TGTGCCAGCAGTTCCGCGATCTCTGGAAACACCATATATTTT.

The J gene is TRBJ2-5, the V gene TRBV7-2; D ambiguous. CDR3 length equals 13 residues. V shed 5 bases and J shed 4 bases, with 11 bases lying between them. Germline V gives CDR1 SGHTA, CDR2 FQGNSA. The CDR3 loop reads CASSLRRRETQYF. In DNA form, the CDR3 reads TGTGCCAGCAGCCTCCGACGGAGAGAGACCCAGTACTTC.

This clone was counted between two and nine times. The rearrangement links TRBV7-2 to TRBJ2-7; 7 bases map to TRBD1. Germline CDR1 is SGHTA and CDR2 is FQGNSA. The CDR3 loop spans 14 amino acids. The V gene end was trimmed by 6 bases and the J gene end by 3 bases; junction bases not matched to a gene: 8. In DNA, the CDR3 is TGTGCCAGCAGACTGGGACAGAGTTTCTACGAGCAGTACTTC. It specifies CASRLGQSFYEQYF.

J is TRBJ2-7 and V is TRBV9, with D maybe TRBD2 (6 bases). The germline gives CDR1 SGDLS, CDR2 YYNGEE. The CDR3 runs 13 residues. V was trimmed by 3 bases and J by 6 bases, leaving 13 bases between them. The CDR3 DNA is TGTGCCAGCAGCGGATATCGGCGGGGCGAGCAGTACTTC. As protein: CASSGYRRGEQYF.